The clone carrying this T cell receptor (beta chain) came up many times. Its specificity is unknown. This sample stems from a study of T cells in Graves' hyperthyroidism and ophthalmopathy. Study as a whole: Peripheral blood was secured at the point of initial diagnosis, before any treatment. Regarding the study as a whole: Most thyroid clonotypes expanded above 0.001 were also detected in blood.

Germline CDR1 is MDHEN and CDR2 is SYDVKM. The CDR3 is made up of 14 amino acids. V was shortened by 7 bases and J by 0 bases, with 13 bases between the two germline ends. RNA transcripts yielded amplified TCR beta CDR3 regions. Initially, a first-round RT-PCR of the TCR CDR3 employed the HTBI primer set. One entry per CDR3 protein results from TCRdb running MiXCR on the multiplex PCR reads. The sample lists some 400,000 distinct CDR3 sequences; approximately 12% were seen once. Reasons for excluding patients were uncontrolled infection, other autoimmune disease, pregnancy or lactation. Diagnosing involved the use of clinical symptoms, serum thyroxine and TRAb, thyroid ultrasound and orbital computed tomography.

This chain joins TRBV28 and TRBJ2-7; D gene unclear. This receptor was obtained from a young man with Graves' hyperthyroidism that later progressed to Graves' ophthalmopathy. Sequenced material: blood. The chain's CDR3 is CASTLSEPSYEQYF. The CDR3 DNA sequence: TGTGCCAGCACCCTTTCCGAGCCCTCCTACGAGCAGTACTTC.